This entry lists 21 T cell receptor beta chains sequenced from one sample in a study of blood T cell repertoires in COVID-19. Sequencing used immunoSEQ multiplex PCR; TCRdb keeps in-frame clones, though not all of them. This sample has some 120,000 clones; about nine tenths occur once, and the top ten carry 4% to 5%. Sequenced input: peripheral blood. The receptors derive from a man between 60 and 75 years old with COVID-19, enrolled during active disease.

The CDR3 loop is CASSLSLVANKNEQYF. CDR3 in DNA: TGTGCCAGCAGCTTAAGTCTTGTAGCGAACAAGAACGAGCAGTACTTC. The chain combines TRBV5-6 with TRBJ2-7; TRBD2 might be the D (5 bases). Germline V gene lookup returns CDR1 SGHDT and CDR2 YYEEEE. Trimming removed 2 bases from V and 5 bases from J, with 20 bases in between. The CDR3 covers 16 residues.

The gene calls are TRBV24-1 and TRBJ2-1, with 8 nucleotides matching TRBD2. Germline V gene data show CDR1 as KGHDR and CDR2 as SFDVKD. V was clipped by 7 bases and J by 13 bases; unmatched bases: 5. The CDR3 sequence is 11 residues long. CDR3 loop: CATSLAGLQFF. CDR3 sequence (DNA): TGTGCCACCAGCTTAGCGGGACTTCAGTTCTTC.

Comments on this clone: At one end, the junction sequence differs from germline, possibly due to a read error. This rearrangement joins TRBV7-7 to TRBJ2-7; possible D gene TRBD2, 6 bases. Germline V gene sequence: CDR1 SSHAT, CDR2 FNYEAQ (reference sequence). The CDR3 has 15 residues. CDR3 in DNA: TGTGCTAGCAGCTTAAGGCCGGGAGCTGGCTACGAGCAGTACTTC. Translating it yields CASSLRPGAGYEQYF.

This rearrangement joins TRBV7-2 to TRBJ1-1, with 8 nucleotides matching TRBD1. CDR1 is SGHTA and CDR2 is FQGNSA in the germline V gene. After removal of 5 bases from V and 0 bases from J, the junction contained 11 bases not matched to a gene. The CDR3 loop spans 17 amino acids. The CDR3 coding sequence is TGTGCCAGCAGCCAAAATCGACAGGGGCTTATGAACACTGAAGCTTTCTTT. Residues: CASSQNRQGLMNTEAFF.

CDR3 nucleotides: TGCGCCAGCAGCTTGGATGTCGGTGACACTGAAGCTTTCTTT. Translating it yields CASSLDVGDTEAFF. The rearrangement joins TRBV5-1 to TRBJ1-1; no definite D call. The V end lost 0 bases, the J end lost 3 bases, and 9 bases lay between the germline ends. Germline CDR1 is SGHRS and CDR2 is YFSETQ. The CDR3 is 14 amino acids. Together with reference TRBV5-1 and TRBJ1-1, the CDR3 gives the full variable domain: KAGVTQTPRYLIKTRGQQVTLSCSPISGHRSVSWYQQTPGQGLQFLFEYFSETQRNKGNFPGRFSGRQFSNSRSEMNVSTLELGDSALYLCASSLDVGDTEAFFGQGTRLTVV.

V and J are TRBV30 and TRBJ2-3; possible D gene TRBD1, 6 bases. The CDR3 loop spans 14 amino acids. Looked up from germline, CDR1 is GTSNPN and CDR2 is SVGIG (reference sequence). V was clipped by 5 bases and J by 4 bases, with 16 bases between them. The CDR3: CAWGPGVGADTQYF. The CDR3 DNA reads as TGTGCCTGGGGGCCAGGGGTCGGCGCAGATACGCAGTATTTT.

This clone occurred once. V is TRBV4-3 and J is TRBJ2-3, with TRBD2 as a possible D gene (5 bases). The germline gives CDR1 LGHNA, CDR2 YSLEER. The CDR3 runs to 12 residues. The V end was cut by 3 bases, the J end by 6 bases, with 7 bases between. In DNA form, the CDR3 reads TGCGCCAGCAGCCAGCGCGGGGATACGCAGTATTTT. Translating it yields CASSQRGDTQYF.

The CDR3 protein is CASSTRQKNTEAFF. CDR3 sequence (DNA): TGTGCCAGCAGTACCCGACAGAAGAACACTGAAGCTTTCTTT. The rearrangement uses TRBV6-5 and TRBJ1-1, with D tentatively TRBD1 (5 bases). The CDR3 sequence is 14 residues long. V lost 5 bases and J lost 1, with 11 bases in between. The V gene's germline CDR1 is MNHEY and CDR2 SVGAGI.

The gene calls are TRBV5-6 and TRBJ1-5, with 7 bases that match TRBD1. Germline CDR1 reads SGHDT; CDR2 reads YYEEEE. Trimming cost V 1 base and J 0 bases; bases outside gene matches: 13. The CDR3 length is 19 residues. CDR3: CASSLFSWDSTFSNQPQHF. In nucleotides, the CDR3 is TGTGCCAGCAGCTTGTTTAGTTGGGACAGTACTTTTAGCAATCAGCCCCAGCATTTT.

The V and J genes are TRBV25-1 and TRBJ1-6; 7 nucleotides match TRBD1. The CDR3 extends over 14 amino acids. Germline loops: CDR1 MGHDK, CDR2 SYGVNS. J gave up 7 bases and V 4 bases, and 4 bases lay outside the gene matches. CDR3 bases: TGTGCCAGCAGTGTTACAGGGGAGAATTCACCCCTCCACTTT. Protein: CASSVTGENSPLHF.

The V gene is TRBV4-1, the J gene TRBJ1-2; the D is unclear. Germline assignment: CDR1 MGHRA and CDR2 YSYEKL. Trimming took 0 bases from V and 6 from J, leaving 17 bases between them. The CDR3 runs 16 residues. CDR3 sequence: CASSQDQSGVIDGYTF. For the CDR3, the DNA is TGCGCCAGCAGCCAAGATCAGAGCGGAGTGATCGATGGCTACACCTTC.

This clone has only one observation. The chain links TRBV7-2 to TRBJ2-1; D call uncertain. Germline V CDR1 and CDR2: SGHTA, FQGNSA. The V gene lost 1 base and the J gene lost 8 bases, with 12 bases spanning the gap. The CDR3 runs 14 residues. CDR3 sequence (DNA): TGTGCCAGCAGCTTAGACGTGGGTAGCTATGAGCAGTTCTTC. It is translated as CASSLDVGSYEQFF. The full variable domain, with the rest looked up from reference TRBV7-2 and TRBJ2-1, is GAGVSQSPSNKVTEKGKDVELRCDPISGHTALYWYRQSLGQGLEFLIYFQGNSAPDKSGLPSDRFSAERTGGSVSTLTIQRTQQEDSAVYLCASSLDVGSYEQFFGPGTRLTVL.

V gene TRBV7-2 combines with J gene TRBJ2-7; D possibly corresponds to TRBD1 (6 bases). The ends were cut back, 4 bases at V and 0 bases at J, with 13 bases in the middle. The CDR3 is made up of 15 amino acids. CDR1 is SGHTA, CDR2 FQGNSA, per germline. The CDR3 region has the DNA TGTGCCAGCAGCTCCCCCCGGGACACCTCCTACGAGCAGTACTTC. It yields the protein CASSSPRDTSYEQYF.

The chain uses TRBV9 and TRBJ2-3, with D tentatively TRBD1 (5 bases). The CDR3 contains 14 residues. Germline CDR1 reads SGDLS; CDR2 reads YYNGEE. V gave up 3 bases and J gave up 2 bases, with 10 bases separating them. This CDR3 is CASSGGGYTDTQYF. The CDR3 nucleotides are TGTGCCAGCAGCGGGGGCGGCTACACAGATACGCAGTATTTT.

V gene TRBV10-1 combines with J gene TRBJ2-2; tentatively, D is TRBD1 (6 bases). Germline-derived CDR1 and CDR2 are WNHNN and SYGVQD (reference sequence). V was shortened by 6 bases and J by 5 bases, with 10 bases between the two germline ends. The CDR3 totals 13 residues. This CDR3 is CASRTDRTGELFF. CDR3 sequence (DNA): TGCGCCAGCAGAACCGACAGGACCGGGGAGCTGTTTTTT.

Comments on this clone: The same CDR3 can be traced to other DNA sequences in this sample. The rearrangement links TRBV28 to TRBJ2-7; 7 nucleotides line up with TRBD2. The ends lost 8 bases at V and 4 bases at J; junction bases unmatched: 11. The germline gives CDR1 MDHEN, CDR2 SYDVKM. CDR3 length: 14 residues. CDR3 sequence (DNA): TGTGCCAGCGCACGGGTGGGAGGGCCATACGAGCAGTACTTC. Translating gives CASARVGGPYEQYF.

The gene calls are TRBV4-3 and TRBJ1-5; 8 positions agree with TRBD1. The CDR3 is 15 amino acids. Losses at the gene ends were 4 bases for V and 2 bases for J; bases not matched to a gene: 4. Germline assignment: CDR1 LGHNA and CDR2 YSLEER. The CDR3 loop reads CASSLSDRGNQPQHF. The CDR3 DNA reads TGCGCCAGCAGCCTATCGGACAGGGGCAATCAGCCCCAGCATTTT.

This clone was seen more than once but under ten times. The rearrangement uses TRBV6-5 and TRBJ2-2, with 11 bases aligning to TRBD2. V shed 7 bases and J 5 bases; nucleotides not matched to a gene: 6. Germline lookup yields CDR1 MNHEY and CDR2 SVGAGI. The CDR3 spans 15 residues. In nucleotides, the CDR3 is TGTGCCAGCAACCTAGCGGGAGGTATAACCGGGGAGCTGTTTTTT. It translates to CASNLAGGITGELFF.

The gene calls are TRBV5-1 and TRBJ1-3; D perhaps matches TRBD1 (6 bases). Trimming stripped 0 bases from V and 0 bases from J, with 13 bases between. The CDR3 totals 17 residues. Germline loops: CDR1 SGHRS, CDR2 YFSETQ. The CDR3 DNA follows: TGCGCCAGCAGCTTGGATGGCGGGGGCCCCTCTGGAAACACCATATATTTT. Its translation: CASSLDGGGPSGNTIYF. The entire variable domain, with the rest obtained from reference TRBV5-1 and TRBJ1-3, is as follows: KAGVTQTPRYLIKTRGQQVTLSCSPISGHRSVSWYQQTPGQGLQFLFEYFSETQRNKGNFPGRFSGRQFSNSRSEMNVSTLELGDSALYLCASSLDGGGPSGNTIYFGEGSWLTVV.

The V call is TRBV7-3, the J call TRBJ2-1; 7 nucleotides align to TRBD2. V dropped 8 bases and J dropped 8; count of bases not matched to a gene: 6. The CDR3 length is 12 residues. Per the germline V gene, CDR1 is SGHTA and CDR2 is FQGTGA. The CDR3 DNA is TGTGCCAGCGGGCTCCGGGGGGATGAGCAGTTCTTC. Amino acid sequence: CASGLRGDEQFF.

This chain uses TRBV11-2 with TRBJ2-1; tentative D call: TRBD1 (6 bases). The germline gives CDR1 SGHAT, CDR2 FQNNGV. This CDR3 is built from 12 residues. Deletions cut 7 bases from V and 8 bases from J, with 12 bases between. In nucleotides, the CDR3 is TGTGCCAGCACCCGCAGGGGCTATGAGCAGTTCTTC. Translation: CASTRRGYEQFF.